Listed here are 11 T cell receptor beta chains from one sample, sequenced in a study of T cell responses to AZD1222 COVID-19 vaccine. The method was immunoSEQ multiplex PCR; TCRdb's version includes in-frame clones alone and lacks a portion of them. The repertoire has about 100,000 clones, about nine tenths of them found once; the top ten carry around 3.3%. Sequenced material: peripheral blood, taken 28 days after the second dose of the MenACWY control vaccine. The receptor source for this set is an adult who received the MenACWY meningococcal vaccine as a control.

This sequence joins TRBV28 and TRBJ1-2; 10 nucleotides agree with TRBD1. The CDR3 contains 15 residues. Trimming at V came to 3 bases and at J to 7 bases, leaving 8 bases not matched to a gene. CDR1 is MDHEN, CDR2 SYDVKM, per germline. CDR3 loop: CASSFEGQGRFGYTF. CDR3 bases: TGTGCCAGCAGTTTTGAGGGACAGGGGAGGTTTGGCTACACCTTC.

The sample holds one count of this clone. This chain connects TRBV3-1 (or the pseudogene TRBV3-2) to TRBJ2-6; D not resolved. Trimming shortened V by 2 bases and J by 2 bases, and 1 base separated the two germline ends. Germline V gene data show CDR1 as LGHDT and CDR2 as YNNKEL (reference sequence). This CDR3 region has 13 residues. CDR3 in amino acids: CASSQTGANVLTF. CDR3 nucleotide sequence: TGTGCCAGCAGCCAAACTGGGGCCAACGTCCTGACTTTC.

The chain couples TRBV7-9 to TRBJ1-6, with a possible D match to TRBD1 (5 bases). The CDR3 is 15 residues long. V lost 5 bases and J lost 2, with 10 bases in between. Germline lookup yields CDR1 SEHNR and CDR2 FQNEAQ (reference sequence). As DNA, the CDR3 is TGTGCCAGCAGCCTCGACAGCCCCTATAATTCACCCCTCCACTTT. Protein product: CASSLDSPYNSPLHF.

In this sample, this clone turned up once. The chain joins TRBV3-1 (or the pseudogene TRBV3-2) to TRBJ1-6, with D perhaps matching TRBD1 (6 bases). This CDR3 is built from 18 residues. V lost 2 bases to trimming and J lost 3 bases, with 17 bases between them. Germline V gives CDR1 LGHDT, CDR2 YNNKEL (reference sequence). The CDR3 spells CASSQRGGGTIYNSPLHF. CDR3 DNA sequence: TGTGCCAGCAGCCAAAGAGGGGGGGGGACCATCTATAATTCACCCCTCCACTTT.

V and J are TRBV5-6 and TRBJ1-2; 7 bases map to TRBD1. This CDR3 has 13 amino acids. Germline CDR1 SGHDT, CDR2 YYEEEE. The ends lost 6 bases at V and 4 bases at J; junction bases unmatched: 6. The CDR3 loop reads CASTTTGRYGYTF. In DNA, the CDR3 is TGTGCCAGCACCACGACAGGGCGCTATGGCTACACCTTC. Complete variable domain (other parts from reference TRBV5-6 and TRBJ1-2): DAGVTQSPTHLIKTRGQQVTLRCSPKSGHDTVSWYQQALGQGPQFIFQYYEEEERQRGNFPDRFSGHQFPNYSSELNVNALLLGDSALYLCASTTTGRYGYTFGSGTRLTVV.

The chain links TRBV12-5 to TRBJ1-2; D unclear. Germline V lookup: CDR1 LGHNT, CDR2 FRNRAP. The CDR3 spans 14 residues. Trimming left V 9 bases short and J 0 bases short, with 14 bases between. The CDR3 DNA follows: TGTGCTAGCTCGGCGTCCGGGGCTAACTATGGCTACACCTTC. The encoded protein is CASSASGANYGYTF.

The chain carries TRBV2 and TRBJ1-2, with 8 bases that match TRBD1. From germline, CDR1 is SNHLY and CDR2 FYNNEI. There are 14 residues in the CDR3. With 3 bases clipped from V and 3 bases from J, the junction kept 3 bases outside the gene matches. DNA of the CDR3: TGTGCCAGCAGTGAGCAGGGGGCAGACTATGGCTACACCTTC. As protein: CASSEQGADYGYTF.

This chain links TRBV19 with TRBJ1-5; tentative D call: TRBD1 (5 bases). Trimming cost V 3 bases and J 7 bases, with 22 bases left between them. The CDR3 consists of 17 residues. Per the germline V gene, CDR1 is LNHDA and CDR2 is SQIVND (reference sequence). The chain's CDR3 is CASSIRAVRQGGQPQHF. The CDR3 nucleotides read TGTGCCAGTAGTATCCGTGCCGTACGGCAGGGAGGGCAGCCCCAGCATTTT.

V gene TRBV7-2 combines with J gene TRBJ1-4; D gene unclear. V gave up 5 bases and J gave up 0 bases, with 10 bases separating them. Germline CDR1 reads SGHTA; CDR2 reads FQGNSA. The CDR3 spans 15 residues. The chain's CDR3 is CASSMDGATNEKLFF. The CDR3 DNA reads as TGTGCCAGCAGCATGGACGGGGCAACTAATGAAAAACTGTTTTTT.

The chain couples TRBV5-4 to TRBJ1-5; D gene ambiguous. Germline lookup yields CDR1 SGHNT and CDR2 YYREEE (reference sequence). V was pared by 4 bases and J by 0 bases, with 8 bases between. This CDR3 has 14 residues. The CDR3, as DNA: TGTGCCAGCAGCGCGGACCGTAGCAATCAGCCCCAGCATTTT. Translation gives CASSADRSNQPQHF.

The chain couples TRBV24-1 to TRBJ2-1, with unresolved D. Per germline, CDR1 KGHDR and CDR2 SFDVKD. With 1 base removed from V and 6 bases from J, the gap between germline ends came to 15 bases. The CDR3 totals 16 residues. CDR3 bases: TGTGCCACCAGTGATTTAGGCCGGGCCTTATCCAATGAGCAGTTCTTC. Amino acids: CATSDLGRALSNEQFF.